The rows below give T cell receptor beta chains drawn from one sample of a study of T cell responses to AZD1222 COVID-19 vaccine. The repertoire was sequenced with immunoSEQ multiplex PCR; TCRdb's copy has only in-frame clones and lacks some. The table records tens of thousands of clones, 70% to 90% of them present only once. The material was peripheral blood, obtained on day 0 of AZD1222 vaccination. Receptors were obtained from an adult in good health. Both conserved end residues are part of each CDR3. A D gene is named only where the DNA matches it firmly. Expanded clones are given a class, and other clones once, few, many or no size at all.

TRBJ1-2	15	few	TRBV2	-	CASKAGRTVDYGYTF	TGTGCCAGCAAGGCAGGGAGGACCGTGGACTATGGCTACACCTTC
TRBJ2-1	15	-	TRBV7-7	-	CASSSSPGTDNEQFF	TGTGCTAGCAGCTCCAGCCCTGGGACTGACAATGAGCAGTTCTTC
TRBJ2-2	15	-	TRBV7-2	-	CASSPDLSGTGELFF	TGTGCCAGCAGCCCCGACCTTTCAGGGACCGGGGAGCTGTTTTTT
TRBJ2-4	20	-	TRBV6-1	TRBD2	CASSEAQGLAGDVTKNIQYF	TGTGCCAGCAGTGAAGCACAGGGACTAGCGGGGGACGTAACCAAAAACATTCAGTACTTC
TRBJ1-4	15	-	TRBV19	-	CASTPGPATNEKLFF	TGTGCCAGTACACCGGGGCCCGCAACTAATGAAAAACTGTTTTTT
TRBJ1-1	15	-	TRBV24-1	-	CATSDPAGGGTEAFF	TGTGCCACCAGTGATCCGGCGGGGGGGGGCACTGAAGCTTTCTTT
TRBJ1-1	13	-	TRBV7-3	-	CASSRELNTEAFF	TGTGCCAGCAGCCGCGAGTTGAACACTGAAGCTTTCTTT
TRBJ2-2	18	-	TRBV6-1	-	CASSERRGKGANTGELFF	TGTGCCAGCAGTGAACGGAGGGGGAAAGGGGCGAACACCGGGGAGCTGTTTTTT
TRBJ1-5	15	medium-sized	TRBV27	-	CASSLAGRANQPQHF	TGTGCCAGCAGTTTAGCCGGGAGGGCCAATCAGCCCCAGCATTTT
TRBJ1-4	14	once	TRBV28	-	CASTPEDWNEKLFF	TGTGCCAGCACCCCAGAGGACTGGAATGAAAAACTGTTTTTT
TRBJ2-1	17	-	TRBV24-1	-	CATSETGSGVRLAEQFF	TGTGCCACCAGTGAGACCGGTTCCGGGGTTCGCCTGGCTGAGCAGTTCTTC
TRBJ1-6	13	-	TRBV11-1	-	CASRRDPTFPLHF	TGTGCCAGCAGACGGGACCCAACTTTTCCCCTCCACTTT
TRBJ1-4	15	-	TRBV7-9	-	CASSPGAGAREKLFF	TGTGCCAGCAGCCCTGGGGCAGGGGCGAGGGAAAAACTGTTTTTT
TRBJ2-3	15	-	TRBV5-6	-	CASITEGKGADTQYF	TGTGCCAGCATAACAGAAGGGAAAGGCGCAGATACGCAGTATTTT
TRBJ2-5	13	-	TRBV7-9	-	CASSQGASGTQYF	TGTGCCAGCAGCCAAGGGGCCTCAGGGACCCAGTACTTC
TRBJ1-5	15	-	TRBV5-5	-	CASSLAWQGNQPQHF	TGTGCCAGCAGCTTGGCGTGGCAGGGAAATCAGCCCCAGCATTTT
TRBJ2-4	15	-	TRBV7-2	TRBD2	CASRRREKGRNIQYF	TGTGCCAGCAGACGGCGGGAGAAGGGTCGGAACATTCAGTACTTC
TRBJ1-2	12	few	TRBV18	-	CASSPVSAMGAF	TGTGCCAGCTCACCGGTGTCGGCTATGGGGGCCTTC
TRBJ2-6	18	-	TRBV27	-	CASSTRDTTLSGANVLTF	TGTGCCAGCAGTACCCGGGACACGACCCTCTCTGGGGCCAACGTCCTGACTTTC
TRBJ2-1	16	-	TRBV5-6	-	CASSLGGRRQTHEQFF	TGTGCCAGCAGCTTGGGGGGCCGTAGGCAGACGCATGAGCAGTTCTTC
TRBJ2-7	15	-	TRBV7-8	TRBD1	CASSLAGQGGYEQYF	TGTGCCAGCAGCTTAGCGGGACAGGGTGGTTACGAGCAGTACTTC
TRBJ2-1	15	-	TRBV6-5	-	CASSFPRTVYNEQFF	TGTGCCAGCAGTTTCCCCAGGACAGTTTACAATGAGCAGTTCTTC
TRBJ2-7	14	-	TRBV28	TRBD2	CASVGTSGTHEQYF	TGTGCCAGCGTCGGCACTAGCGGGACCCACGAGCAGTACTTC
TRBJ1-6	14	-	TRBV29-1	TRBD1	CSVAGQGNNSPLHF	TGCAGCGTTGCCGGACAGGGAAATAATTCACCCCTCCACTTT
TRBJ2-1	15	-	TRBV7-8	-	CASSLYSGLREEQFF	TGTGCCAGCAGCTTATATTCCGGGCTCCGAGAGGAGCAGTTCTTC
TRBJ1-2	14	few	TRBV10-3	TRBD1	CAISESTGNYGYTF	TGTGCCATCAGTGAGTCGACAGGGAACTATGGCTACACCTTC
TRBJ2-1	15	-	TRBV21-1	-	CASSKRTGCGNEQFF	TGTGCCAGCAGCAAACGGACAGGGTGTGGCAATGAGCAGTTCTTC
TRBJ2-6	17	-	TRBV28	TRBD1	CASTASDRSSGANVLTF	TGTGCCAGCACCGCCTCGGACAGGTCCTCTGGGGCCAACGTCCTGACTTTC
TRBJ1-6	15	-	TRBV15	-	CATSRDGTRNSPLHF	TGTGCCACCAGCAGAGACGGGACACGTAATTCACCCCTCCACTTT
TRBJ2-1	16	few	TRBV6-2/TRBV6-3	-	CASSYSGLTVYNEQFF	TGTGCCAGCAGTTACTCTGGACTCACCGTTTACAATGAGCAGTTCTTC
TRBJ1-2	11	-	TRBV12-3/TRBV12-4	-	CASSSNYGYTF	TGTGCCAGCAGTTCAAACTATGGCTACACCTTC
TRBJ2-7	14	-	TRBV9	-	CASSPTTGVQEQYF	TGTGCCAGCAGCCCGACGACTGGCGTGCAGGAGCAGTACTTC